Listed here are 3 T cell receptor beta chains from one sample, sequenced in a study of T cells in Graves' hyperthyroidism and ophthalmopathy. Amplified TCR beta CDR3 regions derived from RNA transcripts. RT-PCR in the first round (using the HTBI primer set) targeted the TCR CDR3. TCRdb processed the multiplex PCR reads anew with MiXCR; each CDR3 protein has one entry. This table has about 570,000 distinct CDR3 sequences, around 13% appearing once. Material: blood. These receptors all come from a woman in her thirties or forties with Graves' hyperthyroidism.

The chain is built from TRBV27 and TRBJ2-1; TRBD1 might be the D (6 bases). Germline V gene data show CDR1 as MNHEY and CDR2 as SMNVEV (reference sequence). This CDR3 comprises 15 residues. The V end lost 10 bases, the J end lost 9 bases, and 25 bases lay between the germline ends. This CDR3 reads CANRQAGAGLGEQFF. The CDR3 DNA reads TGTGCCAACAGGCAAGCAGGGGCAGGTTTGGGTGAGCAGTTCTTC.

This clonotype has ten or more counts. As DNA, the CDR3 is TGTGCCAGCAGCCTACCGGGGGCAAGAGAGCAGTACTTC. Its translation is CASSLPGAREQYF. V and J are TRBV7-2 and TRBJ2-5; D may correspond to TRBD1 or TRBD2 (6 bases each). The V end was cut by 5 bases, the J end by 11 bases, with 18 bases between. CDR3 size: 13 residues. Germline assignment: CDR1 SGHTA and CDR2 FQGNSA.

This clonotype has a count of ten or more. V is TRBV28 and J is TRBJ2-5, with 8 bases identical to TRBD1. This CDR3 is built from 16 residues. Germline V CDR1 and CDR2: MDHEN, SYDVKM. V dropped 2 bases and J dropped 7; count of bases not matched to a gene: 12. This CDR3 is CASSLRTGLNGVTQYF. CDR3 bases: TGTGCCAGCAGTTTAAGGACAGGGCTAAACGGGGTGACCCAGTACTTC. Using reference TRBV28 and TRBJ2-5 for the parts outside the CDR3, the full variable domain is DVKVTQSSRYLVKRTGEKVFLECVQDMDHENMFWYRQDPGLGLRLIYFSYDVKMKEKGDIPEGYSVSREKKERFSLILESASTNQTSMYLCASSLRTGLNGVTQYFGPGTRLLVL.